These 10 T cell receptor beta chains were sequenced from one sample in a study of shared clonotypes between healthy human individuals. Profiled with immunoSEQ multiplex PCR; TCRdb holds only in-frame clones, not every one. The sample contains about 2.1 million clones, about 93% of which appear only once. Positive CCR7 selection of CD45RO-negative cells yielded the naive CD8 cells, and terminally differentiated effector memory CD45RA+ cells were excluded. The sequenced sample consisted of naive CD8+ T cells from PBMCs. The receptors originated from a man between 18 and 35 years old in good health. Some clones in this sample may be carry-over from other donors' samples.

The rearrangement uses TRBV28 and TRBJ1-3, with a tentative D call TRBD1 (5 bases). V lost 7 bases and J 4 bases, leaving 20 bases between the germline ends. The CDR3 spans 16 residues. Germline V CDR1 and CDR2: MDHEN, SYDVKM. This CDR3 reads CASTWGRDLFGNTIYF. In DNA form, the CDR3 reads TGTGCCAGCACCTGGGGAAGGGACCTCTTCGGAAACACCATATATTTT.

This rearrangement joins TRBV18 to TRBJ2-7; TRBD1 is a possible D gene (5 bases). Germline V gene lookup returns CDR1 KGHSH and CDR2 LQKENI. V was shortened by 3 bases and J by 4 bases, with 25 bases between the two germline ends. The CDR3 consists of 18 residues. CDR3 sequence: CASSPLGRARLDRYEQYF. CDR3 coding DNA: TGTGCCAGCTCACCTCTTGGCAGGGCCCGCCTAGATCGATACGAGCAGTACTTC. The full variable domain, its missing parts supplied by reference TRBV18 and TRBJ2-7, is NAGVMQNPRHLVRRRGQEARLRCSPMKGHSHVYWYRQLPEEGLKFMVYLQKENIIDESGMPKERFSAEFPKEGPSILRIQQVVRGDSAAYFCASSPLGRARLDRYEQYFGPGTRLTVT.

This chain uses TRBV10-3 with TRBJ1-1; D may be TRBD1 (5 bases). CDR1 ENHRY and CDR2 SYGVKD come from the germline V gene. The CDR3 sequence is 15 residues long. Trimming took off 7 bases at V and 4 bases at J, with 19 bases between the two ends. This chain's CDR3 is CAITPEQGGGTEAFF. In nucleotides, the CDR3 is TGTGCCATCACCCCGGAGCAGGGAGGTGGCACTGAAGCTTTCTTT.

The rearrangement uses TRBV5-1 and TRBJ2-7; D is perhaps TRBD1 (5 bases). Trimming shortened V by 6 bases and J by 3 bases, and 19 bases separated the two germline ends. The CDR3 contains 15 residues. The germline V gene has CDR1 SGHRS and CDR2 YFSETQ. The CDR3 reads CASKLSQERYYEQYF. The CDR3 DNA sequence: TGCGCCAGCAAATTGTCACAGGAAAGATACTACGAGCAGTACTTC. The variable domain in full, with the rest retrieved from reference TRBV5-1 and TRBJ2-7, is KAGVTQTPRYLIKTRGQQVTLSCSPISGHRSVSWYQQTPGQGLQFLFEYFSETQRNKGNFPGRFSGRQFSNSRSEMNVSTLELGDSALYLCASKLSQERYYEQYFGPGTRLTVT.

This clone was detected once. The V and J genes are TRBV6-1 and TRBJ1-1, with D possibly being TRBD1 (6 bases). CDR1 is MNHNS, CDR2 SASEGT, per germline. This CDR3 is 14 amino acids long. Deletions cut 3 bases from V and 7 bases from J, with 15 bases between. The DNA for the CDR3 is TGTGCCAGCAGTGATTGGGGGGGGCCTTATGAAGCTTTCTTT. It yields the protein CASSDWGGPYEAFF.

The chain employs TRBV7-9 and TRBJ1-2; the D is unclear. The germline CDR1 and CDR2 sequences are SEHNR and FQNEAQ (reference sequence). Trimming took 0 bases from V and 8 from J, leaving 13 bases between them. This CDR3 has 14 residues. For the CDR3, the DNA is TGTGCCAGCAGCTTAGCCAGCGGGCTTTTAGGCTACACCTTC. This sequence encodes CASSLASGLLGYTF.

The CDR3 loop reads CASSDAGRNYQPQHF. The CDR3 nucleotides are TGTGCCAGCAGTGACGCGGGGAGAAACTATCAGCCCCAGCATTTT. The chain joins TRBV2 to TRBJ1-5; the D is unclear. The V gene lost 3 bases and the J gene lost 5 bases, with 14 bases spanning the gap. This CDR3 has 15 amino acids. Per the germline V gene, CDR1 is SNHLY and CDR2 is FYNNEI.

This rearrangement joins TRBV18 to TRBJ2-1, with D possibly being TRBD2 (6 bases). V lost 0 bases, J lost 5 bases, and 23 bases lay in between. CDR1 KGHSH and CDR2 LQKENI come from the germline V gene. The CDR3 runs to 19 residues. The CDR3 is CASSPPASAHLSGDNEQFF. The CDR3 region has the DNA TGTGCCAGCTCACCACCGGCGAGCGCGCACCTCTCGGGGGACAATGAGCAGTTCTTC.

The V gene is TRBV19, the J gene TRBJ1-1; unclear D gene. CDR1 and CDR2 from the germline V gene are LNHDA and SQIVND (reference sequence). The CDR3 runs to 12 residues. The V end was cut by 4 bases, the J end by 4 bases, with 7 bases between. CDR3 protein: CASSTLGTEAFF. The CDR3 region has the DNA TGTGCCAGTAGTACACTAGGCACTGAAGCTTTCTTT.

The V call is TRBV11-2, the J call TRBJ2-7; D is possibly TRBD1 or TRBD2 (5 bases each). CDR3 length: 14 residues. Trimming removed 2 bases from V and 3 bases from J, with 11 bases in between. Germline assignment: CDR1 SGHAT and CDR2 FQNNGV. CDR3 DNA: TGTGCCAGCAGCTTATCGGGGCCCATCTACGAGCAGTACTTC. Amino acid sequence: CASSLSGPIYEQYF.